One and the same sample provided the 13 T cell receptor beta chains below, sequenced in a study of T cells expressing NK-cell markers. Reanalyzing the 5' RACE reads, TCRdb keeps one entry per CDR3 protein, without DNA. This sample carries over 200,000 distinct CDR3 sequences, with under 0.5% going to the ten biggest clones. The specimen was blood T cells: a sorted CD56 or NKG2C T cell subset, CD4+ or CD8+ T cells, or bulk PBMC T cells (not recorded which). The receptors come from a young man in good health.

The chain couples TRBV10-3 to TRBJ2-1; TCRdb reports TRBD2, a call that lacks DNA to check it against. Germline V gene sequence: CDR1 ENHRY, CDR2 SYGVKD. The CDR3 sequence is 12 residues long. CDR3 sequence reads: CAISSLEGEQFF.

This chain joins TRBV9 and TRBJ2-5. The CDR3 sequence is 13 residues long. CDR1 SGDLS and CDR2 YYNGEE come from the germline V gene. The CDR3 here is CASSVKVKETQYF. Full variable domain (outside the CDR3, taken from reference TRBV9 and TRBJ2-5): DSGVTQTPKHLITATGQRVTLRCSPRSGDLSVYWYQQSLDQGLQFLIQYYNGEERAKGNILERFSAQQFPDLHSELNLSSLELGDSALYFCASSVKVKETQYFGPGTRLLVL.

This chain links TRBV29-1 with TRBJ2-1; as DNA is missing, the TRBD2 call by TCRdb cannot be tested. The V gene's germline CDR1 is SQVTM and CDR2 ANQGSEA. The CDR3 has 16 amino acids. CDR3 sequence: CSVGQLSGGPWDEQFF.

The chain joins TRBV12-3 or TRBV12-4 to TRBJ2-1; TCRdb reports TRBD1, a call that lacks DNA to check it against. This CDR3 has 15 residues. CDR3 residues: CASNYYGTREIEQFF.

This chain joins TRBV5-1 and TRBJ2-1. CDR1 and CDR2 from the germline V gene are SGHRS and YFSETQ. The CDR3 contains 13 residues. This chain's CDR3 is CASSMDVGNEQFF.

The chain employs TRBV19 and TRBJ2-3. This CDR3 contains 11 residues. Germline V lookup: CDR1 LNHDA, CDR2 SQIVND (reference sequence). The CDR3 here is CASRIADTQYF.

This chain connects TRBV18 to TRBJ1-6. The CDR3 covers 14 residues. Germline values: CDR1 KGHSH, CDR2 LQKENI. CDR3 loop: CASSPATNNSPLHF. The whole variable domain, filled in from reference TRBV18 and TRBJ1-6, reads NAGVMQNPRHLVRRRGQEARLRCSPMKGHSHVYWYRQLPEEGLKFMVYLQKENIIDESGMPKERFSAEFPKEGPSILRIQQVVRGDSAAYFCASSPATNNSPLHFGNGTRLTVT.

This rearrangement joins TRBV7-8 to TRBJ2-3; the D call of TRBD1 rests on TCRdb alone, since no DNA is present to check it. Germline V gene data show CDR1 as SGHVS and CDR2 as FQNEAQ. The CDR3 loop spans 17 amino acids. The CDR3 protein is CASRGGSRTASTDTQYF.

V is TRBV12-3 or TRBV12-4 and J is TRBJ1-1; the D call from TCRdb, TRBD1, cannot be confirmed without DNA. The CDR3 is made up of 18 amino acids. The CDR3 here is CASSYGPPLQGAITEAFF.

The V and J genes are TRBV12-3 or TRBV12-4 and TRBJ1-1. There are 11 residues in the CDR3. The CDR3 region is CASTLNTEAFF.

The V gene is TRBV10-3, the J gene TRBJ1-3; TCRdb's D call, TRBD1, is unchecked because there is no DNA. CDR3 length: 14 amino acids. Germline V CDR1 and CDR2: ENHRY, SYGVKD. CDR3 residues: CAISEQGVGNTIYF.

The rearrangement links TRBV20-1 to TRBJ2-7; TCRdb names TRBD1, which stays unverified in the absence of DNA. There are 14 residues in the CDR3. Germline CDR1 DFQATT, CDR2 SNEGSKA (reference sequence). The CDR3 loop reads CSAPQRESPYEQYF.

The genes are TRBV20-1 and TRBJ2-1; TCRdb names TRBD1, which stays unverified in the absence of DNA. In germline, CDR1 is DFQATT, CDR2 SNEGSKA (reference sequence). This CDR3 spans 16 amino acids. Here the CDR3 reads CSAPPGTLGGNNEQFF.